Listed below are T cell receptor beta chains from one sample, sequenced in a study of T cells in Graves' hyperthyroidism and ophthalmopathy. TCRdb re-called the multiplex PCR reads through MiXCR, storing one row per CDR3 protein. The top ten hold roughly 26% of the sample, which has 75,000 to 100,000 distinct CDR3 sequences, approximately 56% seen once. Sequenced sample: blood. These receptors all come from a woman aged 40-49 years with Graves' hyperthyroidism. CDR3s include the opening cysteine and the closing phenylalanine or tryptophan. Fields, in order: clone size, J gene, V gene, D gene, CDR3 protein, CDR3 DNA. D genes are given only for firm matches. A clone size is listed for some rows: how often the clone was seen (once, few, many), or a class if it is expanded.

>NA|TRBJ1-2|TRBV2|NA
CASSQDLNYGYTF
TGTGCCAGCAGTCAAGACCTTAACTATGGCTACACCTTC
>many|TRBJ2-7|TRBV27|NA
CASSSTGPPNEQYF
TGTGCCAGCAGTTCCACCGGGCCTCCAAACGAGCAGTACTTC
>many|TRBJ2-3|TRBV20-1|NA
CSAVAVDTQYF
TGCAGTGCCGTAGCGGTCGATACGCAGTATTTT
>NA|TRBJ1-2|TRBV15|TRBD1
CATSRGQGIDYGYTF
TGTGCCACCAGCAGGGGACAGGGGATCGACTATGGCTACACCTTC
>many|TRBJ2-3|TRBV29-1|NA
CSAWVGRGTDTQYF
TGCAGCGCTTGGGTAGGGCGGGGCACAGATACGCAGTATTTT
>many|TRBJ2-7|TRBV7-9|NA
CASSLGFSTYEQYF
TGTGCCAGCAGCTTAGGTTTTAGCACCTACGAGCAGTACTTC
>NA|TRBJ2-3|TRBV6-1|NA
CASRTGAVDTQYF
TGTGCCAGCAGAACCGGAGCGGTGGATACGCAGTATTTT
>many|TRBJ2-5|TRBV29-1|NA
CSVEGAFAETQYF
TGCAGCGTTGAGGGGGCTTTTGCAGAGACCCAGTACTTC
>NA|TRBJ2-7|TRBV25-1|NA
CASSVPGLGAAYEQYF
TGTGCCAGCAGTGTCCCCGGGTTGGGCGCAGCCTACGAGCAGTACTTC
>NA|TRBJ1-2|TRBV7-8|NA
CASRGGGGNYGYTF
TGTGCCAGCAGGGGCGGGGGCGGGAACTATGGCTACACCTTC
>many|TRBJ1-2|TRBV6-5|TRBD1
CASSYLVHHSTGGGYTF
TGTGCCAGCAGTTACCTGGTACACCACTCGACAGGGGGTGGCTACACCTTC
>few|TRBJ2-7|TRBV9|NA
CASSAGPWYEQYF
TGTGCCAGCAGCGCCGGGCCTTGGTACGAGCAGTACTTC
>many|TRBJ1-6|TRBV7-9|NA
CASSRTENSPLHF
TGTGCCAGCAGCCGGACAGAAAATTCACCCCTCCACTTT
>few|TRBJ1-2|TRBV7-2|NA
CASSSGGGYGYTF
TGTGCCAGCAGCTCGGGGGGGGGCTATGGCTACACCTTC
>NA|TRBJ2-2|TRBV27|TRBD2
CASSPHAGVGTGELFF
TGTGCCAGCAGTCCACACGCGGGAGTCGGCACCGGGGAGCTGTTTTTT
>many|TRBJ1-5|TRBV28|NA
CAARVSDQPQHF
TGTGCCGCGAGGGTCAGCGATCAGCCCCAGCATTTT
>many|TRBJ2-5|TRBV20-1|TRBD1
CSAARQGTKETQYF
TGCAGTGCGGCTCGACAGGGTACTAAAGAGACCCAGTACTTC
>many|TRBJ2-2|TRBV7-2|NA
CASSLAGYTGELFF
TGTGCCAGCAGCTTAGCGGGTTACACCGGGGAGCTGTTTTTT
>few|TRBJ1-2|TRBV29-1|TRBD1
CSVIVAGTDPYGYTF
TGCAGCGTCATCGTAGCAGGGACAGATCCTTATGGCTACACCTTC
>many|TRBJ2-7|TRBV2|NA
CASSRTTQSSYEQYF
TGTGCCAGCAGCCGGACTACGCAGAGCTCCTACGAGCAGTACTTC
>NA|TRBJ2-5|TRBV2|NA
CASSRVGAKKTQYF
TGTGCCAGCAGTAGGGTGGGAGCCAAGAAGACCCAGTACTTC
>NA|TRBJ2-5|TRBV29-1|NA
CSGRALETQYF
TGCAGCGGGAGGGCCTTAGAGACCCAGTACTTC
>NA|TRBJ1-2|TRBV15|NA
CATSRGGTNYGYTF
TGTGCCACCAGCAGAGGGGGCACTAACTATGGCTACACCTTC
>many|TRBJ1-1|TRBV7-3|TRBD1
CASSPTGGGGAEAFF
TGTGCCAGCAGCCCAACAGGGGGGGGTGGCGCTGAAGCTTTCTTT
>NA|TRBJ1-2|TRBV6-2/TRBV6-3|TRBD1
CASSYSTGGDGCTF
TGTGCCAGCAGTTACTCGACAGGGGGCGATGGCTGCACCTTC
>many|TRBJ1-2|TRBV29-1|NA
CSVDGLGVSGYTF
TGCAGCGTTGATGGGTTGGGGGTCTCTGGCTACACCTTC
>medium-sized|TRBJ2-7|TRBV7-9|TRBD1
CASRPTGLDEQYF
TGTGCCAGCAGACCGACAGGGCTCGACGAGCAGTACTTC
>many|TRBJ2-5|TRBV5-1|NA
CASRWTLQETQYF
TGCGCCAGCAGATGGACTCTCCAAGAGACCCAGTACTTC
>NA|TRBJ1-2|TRBV20-1|NA
CSARDGDLGGYTF
TGCAGTGCTAGAGACGGGGACCTAGGAGGCTACACCTTC
>many|TRBJ2-5|TRBV7-8|TRBD2
CASSFFVAGGETQYF
TGTGCCAGCAGCTTTTTCGTAGCGGGAGGGGAGACCCAGTACTTC
>many|TRBJ1-5|TRBV7-2|NA
CASSLGGAGRQGQPQHF
TGTGCCAGCAGCTTAGGGGGGGCAGGGCGGCAGGGTCAGCCCCAGCATTTT
>once|TRBJ2-6|TRBV29-1|NA
CSATGGGPGANVLTF
TGCAGCGCTACAGGAGGGGGGCCGGGGGCCAACGTCCTGACTTTC
>few|TRBJ1-5|TRBV28|NA
CASSLWAGLDNQPQHF
TGTGCCAGCAGTTTATGGGCAGGTCTAGACAATCAGCCCCAGCATTTT
>NA|TRBJ2-7|TRBV4-1|TRBD2
CASSQEREAGGPLYVQYF
TGCGCCAGCAGCCAAGAGAGAGAAGCGGGAGGGCCGCTCTACGTGCAGTACTTC
>few|TRBJ2-7|TRBV15|TRBD2
CATSPPTSGSEQYF
TGTGCCACCAGCCCGCCGACTAGCGGGAGCGAGCAGTACTTC
>NA|TRBJ1-5|TRBV7-9|NA
CASSPSGGNRPQHF
TGTGCCAGCTCACCAAGCGGGGGCAATCGGCCCCAGCATTTT
>NA|TRBJ1-1|TRBV9|TRBD1
CASSGTGTMNTEAFF
TGTGCCAGCAGCGGGACAGGGACAATGAACACTGAAGCTTTCTTT
>once|TRBJ2-2|TRBV7-2|TRBD2
CASSQASGSTGELFF
TGTGCCAGCAGCCAAGCTAGCGGGAGCACCGGGGAGCTGTTTTTT
>NA|TRBJ2-7|TRBV10-3|TRBD2
CAISGTSPYEQYF
TGTGCCATCAGCGGGACTAGCCCCTACGAGCAGTACTTC
>few|TRBJ1-1|TRBV27|TRBD1
CASSLSIRQGGAFF
TGTGCCAGCAGTTTATCGATCAGGCAGGGGGGAGCTTTCTTT
>NA|TRBJ1-1|TRBV18|NA
CASSPQGAMSTEAFF
TGTGCCAGCTCACCACAAGGGGCCATGAGCACTGAAGCTTTCTTT
>few|TRBJ1-5|TRBV25-1|NA
CASSEQPSMWWHF
TGTGCCAGCAGTGAACAGCCGAGTATGTGGTGGCATTTT